This T cell receptor beta chain was identified in a study of T cells after yellow fever vaccination. This CDR3 comprises 17 residues. Trimming pared 4 bases from V and 0 bases from J, leaving 17 bases between. Per the germline V gene, CDR1 is SGHDT and CDR2 is YYEEEE. TCRdb ran MiXCR on the 5' RACE reads and lists one entry per CDR3 protein. The repertoire holds 90,000 to 130,000 distinct CDR3 sequences, with roughly 8.9% as singletons. This clonotype was seen a few times. The TCR originated in a young man who received the YFV17D yellow fever vaccine. Here the sequenced sample was CD8+ T cells sorted from PBMCs, taken 45 days after the yellow fever booster vaccination. The rearrangement joins TRBV5-6 to TRBJ2-1; maybe TRBD1 (5 bases). The CDR3 protein is CASSPELDSFSYNEQFF. The CDR3 DNA follows: TGTGCCAGCAGCCCGGAGCTAGACAGTTTCTCCTACAATGAGCAGTTCTTC.